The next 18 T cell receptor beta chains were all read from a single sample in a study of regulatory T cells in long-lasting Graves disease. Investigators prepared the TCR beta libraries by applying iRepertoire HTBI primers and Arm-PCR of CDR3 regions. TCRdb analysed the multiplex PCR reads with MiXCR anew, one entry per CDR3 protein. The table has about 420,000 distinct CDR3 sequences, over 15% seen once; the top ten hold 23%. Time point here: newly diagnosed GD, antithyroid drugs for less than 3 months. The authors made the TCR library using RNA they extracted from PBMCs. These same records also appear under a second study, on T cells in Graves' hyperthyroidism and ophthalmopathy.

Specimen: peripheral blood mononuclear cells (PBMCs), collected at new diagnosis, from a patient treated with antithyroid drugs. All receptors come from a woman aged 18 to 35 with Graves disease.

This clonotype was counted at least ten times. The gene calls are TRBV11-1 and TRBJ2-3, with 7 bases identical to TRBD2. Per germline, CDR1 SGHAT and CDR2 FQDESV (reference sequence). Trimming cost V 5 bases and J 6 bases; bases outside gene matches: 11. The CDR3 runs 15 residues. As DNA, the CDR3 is TGTGCCAGCAGCGCCGGTTTGAACGGGAGGGATACGCAGTATTTT. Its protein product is CASSAGLNGRDTQYF.

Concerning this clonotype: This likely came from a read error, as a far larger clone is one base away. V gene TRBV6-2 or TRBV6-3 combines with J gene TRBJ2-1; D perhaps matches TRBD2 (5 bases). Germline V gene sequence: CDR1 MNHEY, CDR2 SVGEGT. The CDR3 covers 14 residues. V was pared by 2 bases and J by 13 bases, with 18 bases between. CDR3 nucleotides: TGTGCCAGCAGTTACACACGAGGATGGGAGACCCAGTTCTTC. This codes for CASSYTRGWETQFF.

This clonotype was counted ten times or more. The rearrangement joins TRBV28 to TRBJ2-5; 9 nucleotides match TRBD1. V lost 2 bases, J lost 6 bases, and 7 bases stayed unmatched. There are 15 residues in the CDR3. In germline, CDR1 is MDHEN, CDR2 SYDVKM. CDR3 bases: TGTGCCAGCAGTTTAACGGGACAGGGTTGGAAGACCCAGTACTTC. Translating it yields CASSLTGQGWKTQYF. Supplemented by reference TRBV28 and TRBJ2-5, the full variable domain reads DVKVTQSSRYLVKRTGEKVFLECVQDMDHENMFWYRQDPGLGLRLIYFSYDVKMKEKGDIPEGYSVSREKKERFSLILESASTNQTSMYLCASSLTGQGWKTQYFGPGTRLLVL.

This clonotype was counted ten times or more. The CDR3 here is CASSPTAGDGTDTQYF. The CDR3 DNA follows: TGTGCCAGCTCTCCCACGGCCGGGGACGGCACAGATACGCAGTATTTT. The rearrangement links TRBV18 to TRBJ2-3; D possibly uses TRBD1 or TRBD2 (5 bases each). V gave up 6 bases and J gave up 1 base, with 17 bases separating them. The germline V gene encodes CDR1 KGHSH and CDR2 LQKENI. CDR3 length: 16 amino acids.

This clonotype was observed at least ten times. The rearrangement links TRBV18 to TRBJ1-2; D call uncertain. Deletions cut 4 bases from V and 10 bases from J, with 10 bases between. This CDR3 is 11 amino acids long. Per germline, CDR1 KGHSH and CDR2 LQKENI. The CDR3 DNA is TGTGCCAGCTCACACGGCGGCGACTACACCTTC. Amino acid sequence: CASSHGGDYTF.

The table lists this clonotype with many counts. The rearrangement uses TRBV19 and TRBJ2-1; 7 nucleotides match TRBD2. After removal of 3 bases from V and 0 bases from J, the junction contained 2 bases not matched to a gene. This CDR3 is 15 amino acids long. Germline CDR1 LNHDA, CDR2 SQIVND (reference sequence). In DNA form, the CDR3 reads TGTGCCAGTAGTATCCTAGCGGCCTCCTACAATGAGCAGTTCTTC. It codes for CASSILAASYNEQFF. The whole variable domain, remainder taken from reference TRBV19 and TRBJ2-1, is DGGITQSPKYLFRKEGQNVTLSCEQNLNHDAMYWYRQDPGQGLRLIYYSQIVNDFQKGDIAEGYSVSREKKESFPLTVTSAQKNPTAFYLCASSILAASYNEQFFGPGTRLTVL.

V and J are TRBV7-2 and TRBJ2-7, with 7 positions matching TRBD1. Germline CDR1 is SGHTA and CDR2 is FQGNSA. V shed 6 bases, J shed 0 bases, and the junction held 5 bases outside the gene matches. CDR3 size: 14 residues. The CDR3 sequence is CASSPQGSSYEQYF. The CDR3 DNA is TGTGCCAGCAGTCCACAGGGGAGCTCCTACGAGCAGTACTTC.

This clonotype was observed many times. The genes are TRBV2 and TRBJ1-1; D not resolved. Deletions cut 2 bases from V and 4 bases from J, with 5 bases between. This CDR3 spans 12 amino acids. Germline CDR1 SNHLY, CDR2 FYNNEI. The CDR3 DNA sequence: TGTGCCAGCAGTGAAATTGGCACTGAAGCTTTCTTT. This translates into CASSEIGTEAFF.

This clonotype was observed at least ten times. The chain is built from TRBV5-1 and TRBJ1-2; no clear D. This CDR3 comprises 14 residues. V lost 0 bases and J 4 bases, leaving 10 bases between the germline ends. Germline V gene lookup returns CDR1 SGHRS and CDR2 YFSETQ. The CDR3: CASSLGPVVYGYTF. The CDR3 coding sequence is TGCGCCAGCAGCTTGGGCCCAGTCGTCTATGGCTACACCTTC.

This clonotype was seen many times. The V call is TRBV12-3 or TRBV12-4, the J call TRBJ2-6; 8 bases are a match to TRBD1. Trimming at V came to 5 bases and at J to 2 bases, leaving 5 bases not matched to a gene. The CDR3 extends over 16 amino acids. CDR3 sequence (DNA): TGTGCCAGCAGTCGGACAGGGAACCCTGGGGCCAACGTCCTGACTTTC. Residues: CASSRTGNPGANVLTF.

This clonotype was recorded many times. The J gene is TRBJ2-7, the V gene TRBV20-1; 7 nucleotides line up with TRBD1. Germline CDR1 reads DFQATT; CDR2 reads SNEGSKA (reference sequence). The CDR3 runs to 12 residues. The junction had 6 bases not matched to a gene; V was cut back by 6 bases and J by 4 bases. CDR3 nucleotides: TGCAGTGCGTCGGGACAGTATTACGAGCAGTACTTC. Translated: CSASGQYYEQYF.

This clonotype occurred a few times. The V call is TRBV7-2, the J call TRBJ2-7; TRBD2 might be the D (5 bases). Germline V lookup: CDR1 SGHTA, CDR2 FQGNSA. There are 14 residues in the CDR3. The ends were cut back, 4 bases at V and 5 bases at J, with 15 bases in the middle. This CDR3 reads CASSWGELGNEQYF. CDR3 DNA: TGTGCCAGCAGCTGGGGAGAACTGGGGAACGAGCAGTACTTC. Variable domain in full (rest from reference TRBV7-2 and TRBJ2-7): GAGVSQSPSNKVTEKGKDVELRCDPISGHTALYWYRQSLGQGLEFLIYFQGNSAPDKSGLPSDRFSAERTGGSVSTLTIQRTQQEDSAVYLCASSWGELGNEQYFGPGTRLTVT.

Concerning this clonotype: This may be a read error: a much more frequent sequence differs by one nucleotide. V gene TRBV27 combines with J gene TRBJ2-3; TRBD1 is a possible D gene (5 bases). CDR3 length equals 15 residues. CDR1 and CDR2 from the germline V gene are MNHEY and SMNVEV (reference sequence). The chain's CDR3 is CASKLGVFSTGTQYF. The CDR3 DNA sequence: TGTGCCAGCAAGCTTGGTGTTTTTAGCACAGGTACGCAGTATTTT.

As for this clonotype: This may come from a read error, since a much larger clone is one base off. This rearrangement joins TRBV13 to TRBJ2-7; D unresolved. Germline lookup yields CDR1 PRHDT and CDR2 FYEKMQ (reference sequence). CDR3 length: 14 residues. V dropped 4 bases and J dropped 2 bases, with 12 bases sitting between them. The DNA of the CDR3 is TGTGCCAGCAGCTCCTTATTAGTCCCCTACGAGCAGTACTTC. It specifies CASSSLLVPYEQYF.

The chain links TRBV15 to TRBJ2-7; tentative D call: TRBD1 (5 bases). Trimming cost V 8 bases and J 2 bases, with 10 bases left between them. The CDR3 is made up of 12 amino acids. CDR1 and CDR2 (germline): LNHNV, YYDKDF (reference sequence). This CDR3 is CATETDTYEQYF. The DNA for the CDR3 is TGTGCCACCGAGACGGACACCTACGAGCAGTACTTC.

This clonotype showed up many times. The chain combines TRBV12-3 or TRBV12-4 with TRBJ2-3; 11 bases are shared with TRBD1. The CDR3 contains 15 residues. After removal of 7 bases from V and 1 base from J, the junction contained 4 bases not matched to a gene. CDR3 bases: TGTGCCAGCAATGGACAGGGGGCTCGCACAGATACGCAGTATTTT. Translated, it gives CASNGQGARTDTQYF.

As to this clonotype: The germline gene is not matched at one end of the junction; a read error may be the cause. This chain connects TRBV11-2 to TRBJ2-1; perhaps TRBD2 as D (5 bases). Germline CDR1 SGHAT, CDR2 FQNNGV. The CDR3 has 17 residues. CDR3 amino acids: CASSLEGSRPGYSEQFF. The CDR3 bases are TGTGCCAGTAGCTTAGAGGGTTCAAGACCGGGATACAGTGAGCAGTTCTTC.

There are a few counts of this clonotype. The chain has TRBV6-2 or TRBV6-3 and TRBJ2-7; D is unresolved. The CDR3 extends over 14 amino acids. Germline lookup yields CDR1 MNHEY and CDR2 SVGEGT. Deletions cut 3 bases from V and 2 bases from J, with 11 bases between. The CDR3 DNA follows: TGTGCCAGCAGTTATCCCCTGGGGACCTACGAGCAGTACTTC. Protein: CASSYPLGTYEQYF.